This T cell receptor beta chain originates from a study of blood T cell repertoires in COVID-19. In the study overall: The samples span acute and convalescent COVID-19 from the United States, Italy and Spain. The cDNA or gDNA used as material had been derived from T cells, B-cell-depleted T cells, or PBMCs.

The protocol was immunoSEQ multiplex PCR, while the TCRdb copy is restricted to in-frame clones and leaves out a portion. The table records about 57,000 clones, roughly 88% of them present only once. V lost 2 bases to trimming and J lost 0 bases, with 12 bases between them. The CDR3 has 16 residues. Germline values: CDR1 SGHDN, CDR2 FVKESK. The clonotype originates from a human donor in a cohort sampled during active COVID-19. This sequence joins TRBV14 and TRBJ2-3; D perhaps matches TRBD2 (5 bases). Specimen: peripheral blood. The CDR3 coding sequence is TGTGCCAGCAGCCAATATCAGAGACTAAGCACAGATACGCAGTATTTT. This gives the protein CASSQYQRLSTDTQYF.